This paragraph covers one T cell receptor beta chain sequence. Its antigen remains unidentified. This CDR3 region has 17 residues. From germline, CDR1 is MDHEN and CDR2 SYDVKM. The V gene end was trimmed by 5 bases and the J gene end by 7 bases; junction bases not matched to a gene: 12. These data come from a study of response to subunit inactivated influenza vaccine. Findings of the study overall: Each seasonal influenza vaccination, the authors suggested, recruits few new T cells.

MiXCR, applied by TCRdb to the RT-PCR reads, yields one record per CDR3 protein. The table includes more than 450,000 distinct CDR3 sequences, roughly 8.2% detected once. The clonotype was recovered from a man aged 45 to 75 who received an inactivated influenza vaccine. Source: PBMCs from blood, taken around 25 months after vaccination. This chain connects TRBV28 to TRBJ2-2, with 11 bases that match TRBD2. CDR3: CASSDSDRGLAGGELFF. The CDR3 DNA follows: TGTGCCAGCAGTGATAGCGACCGCGGACTAGCGGGCGGGGAGCTGTTTTTT.